One sample yielded the 21 T cell receptor beta chains listed below, sequenced in a study of CD8 T cells in Susac syndrome. A quantity of about 0.45 to 1 ug RNA underwent reverse transcription using random hexamers. Each CDR3 protein is one row after TCRdb ran MiXCR on the immunoSEQ multiplex PCR reads. The sample yields some 300,000 distinct CDR3 sequences, almost 85% seen once. The sample consisted of CD8+ T cells from PBMCs. These receptors were obtained from a human donor with multiple sclerosis.

This clonotype came up once. V gene TRBV2 combines with J gene TRBJ2-7; 10 bases are shared with TRBD2. V was pared by 7 bases and J by 2 bases, with 11 bases of the junction left unmatched. This CDR3 is built from 16 residues. In germline, CDR1 is SNHLY, CDR2 FYNNEI. This CDR3 reads CASTQTGGTSAYEQYF. The CDR3 DNA reads TGTGCCAGCACACAAACGGGCGGGACTAGCGCCTACGAGCAGTACTTC. Complete variable domain (other parts from reference TRBV2 and TRBJ2-7): EPEVTQTPSHQVTQMGQEVILRCVPISNHLYFYWYRQILGQKVEFLVSFYNNEISEKSEIFDDQFSVERPDGSNFTLKIRSTKLEDSAMYFCASTQTGGTSAYEQYFGPGTRLTVT.

The rearrangement links TRBV7-9 to TRBJ2-7, with 7 bases lining up with TRBD2. CDR3 length equals 12 residues. Trimming cost V 6 bases and J 1 base; bases outside gene matches: 0. Germline V gene lookup returns CDR1 SEHNR and CDR2 FQNEAQ (reference sequence). The CDR3 reads CASRRGSYEQYF. The DNA for the CDR3 is TGTGCCAGCAGGCGGGGGTCCTACGAGCAGTACTTC.

The V gene is TRBV3-1, the J gene TRBJ2-3; TRBD2 is a possible D gene (6 bases). Germline-derived CDR1 and CDR2 are LGHDT and YNNKEL (reference sequence). The CDR3 is 15 amino acids. V was trimmed by 5 bases and J by 1 base, leaving 13 bases between them. CDR3 protein: CASSAGLVGTDTQYF. The CDR3 bases are TGTGCCAGCAGCGCGGGGCTAGTTGGCACAGATACGCAGTATTTT.

This chain connects TRBV27 to TRBJ2-3; a weak D match, TRBD1 (5 bases). Looked up from germline, CDR1 is MNHEY and CDR2 is SMNVEV (reference sequence). The CDR3 has 13 amino acids. V lost 0 bases and J lost 10, with 11 bases in between. CDR3 residues: CASSLSAVRAQYF. Here the CDR3 DNA reads TGTGCCAGCAGTTTATCGGCGGTCAGGGCGCAGTATTTT.

The chain is built from TRBV18 and TRBJ1-5; 9 nucleotides match TRBD1. CDR1 is KGHSH and CDR2 is LQKENI in the germline V gene. This CDR3 region has 15 residues. Unmatched junction bases numbered 8, after V lost 6 bases and J lost 5 bases. CDR3 sequence: CASSQETGGDQPQHF. The CDR3, as DNA: TGTGCCAGCTCCCAGGAGACAGGGGGGGATCAGCCCCAGCATTTT.

The CDR3 sequence: CASSLGLAGGSTETQYF. In nucleotides, the CDR3 is TGCGCCAGCAGCTTGGGACTAGCGGGGGGGTCAACCGAGACCCAGTACTTC. This chain uses TRBV5-1 with TRBJ2-5; 14 bases are a match to TRBD2. The CDR3 runs to 17 residues. Trimming cost V 0 bases and J 5 bases; bases outside gene matches: 6. Germline V gene sequence: CDR1 SGHRS, CDR2 YFSETQ.

V gene TRBV6-4 combines with J gene TRBJ2-7, with 11 bases lining up with TRBD2. Germline assignment: CDR1 MRHNA and CDR2 SNTAGT. J was trimmed by 0 bases and V by 4 bases; bases with no gene match: 5. The CDR3 length is 16 residues. The DNA for the CDR3 is TGTGCCAGCAGTGTTTCGACTAGCGGGGCCTCCTACGAGCAGTACTTC. It yields the protein CASSVSTSGASYEQYF.

The chain recombines TRBV2 with TRBJ2-7; 10 nucleotides match TRBD2. This CDR3 is built from 14 residues. V lost 8 bases, J lost 2 bases, and 6 bases stayed unmatched. CDR1 is SNHLY and CDR2 is FYNNEI in the germline V gene. The CDR3 reads CASPRTSGTYEQYF. DNA for the CDR3: TGTGCCAGCCCCAGGACTAGCGGAACCTACGAGCAGTACTTC.

This clonotype has a single count. This chain joins TRBV13 and TRBJ2-2; D may be TRBD1 (6 bases). The CDR3 runs 14 residues. V was trimmed by 5 bases and J by 0 bases, leaving 7 bases between them. Germline loops: CDR1 PRHDT, CDR2 FYEKMQ (reference sequence). The CDR3 region has the DNA TGTGCCAGCAGCAACAGGGCGAACACCGGGGAGCTGTTTTTT. Residues: CASSNRANTGELFF.

This chain links TRBV29-1 with TRBJ2-2; TRBD2 might be the D (6 bases). Germline CDR1 SQVTM, CDR2 ANQGSEA. V shed 4 bases and J shed 5 bases, with 11 bases lying between them. The CDR3 spans 13 residues. CDR3 nucleotide sequence: TGCAGCGTTGTCGGGAGAGCTACCGGGGAGCTGTTTTTT. Its translation: CSVVGRATGELFF.

The rearrangement uses TRBV28 and TRBJ2-5; D remains unclear. From germline, CDR1 is MDHEN and CDR2 SYDVKM. The CDR3 totals 14 residues. Trimming removed 3 bases at V and 5 bases at J, with 13 bases between. The CDR3 reads CASSFPRSRETQYF. The CDR3 nucleotides read TGTGCCAGCAGTTTTCCGCGGTCTCGGGAGACCCAGTACTTC.

V is TRBV14 and J is TRBJ1-2; TRBD1 aligns across 8 bases. V shed 1 base and J 8 bases; nucleotides not matched to a gene: 21. This CDR3 has 19 residues. The germline CDR1 and CDR2 sequences are SGHDN and FVKESK. CDR3 sequence (DNA): TGTGCCAGCAGCCAAGTGCCCGGGACAGGTGCCTCGGTGAGTGGCGGCTACACCTTC. Its translation is CASSQVPGTGASVSGGYTF.

This chain uses TRBV6-2 or TRBV6-3 with TRBJ2-7; the match to TRBD2 covers 7 bases. Germline trimming cut 4 bases from V and 2 bases from J; bases unmatched to any gene: 8. CDR3 length: 15 residues. The germline V gene encodes CDR1 MNHEY and CDR2 SVGEGT. CDR3 DNA sequence: TGTGCCAGCAGTTCCTGGCTAGCGGCTACCTACGAGCAGTACTTC. Its protein product is CASSSWLAATYEQYF.

V gene TRBV7-9 combines with J gene TRBJ2-5; the match to TRBD1 covers 9 bases. This CDR3 is built from 15 residues. Germline CDR1 is SEHNR and CDR2 is FQNEAQ (reference sequence). V was pared by 6 bases and J by 2 bases, with 7 bases of the junction left unmatched. The DNA for the CDR3 is TGTGCCAGCAGGGATCGTGGGACAGGGCAAGAGACCCAGTACTTC. Its translation is CASRDRGTGQETQYF.

The chain carries TRBV19 and TRBJ1-1; D remains unclear. Per germline, CDR1 LNHDA and CDR2 SQIVND (reference sequence). This CDR3 spans 13 amino acids. Trimming took 3 bases from V and 2 from J, leaving 7 bases between them. CDR3 coding DNA: TGTGCCAGTAGTATCGAGGGAAACACTGAAGCTTTCTTT. It is translated as CASSIEGNTEAFF.

The CDR3 DNA is TGTGCCAGCAGTTACGTGGCGGTGAACACTGAAGCTTTCTTT. As protein: CASSYVAVNTEAFF. The chain uses TRBV6-5 and TRBJ1-1; D is uncertain. V dropped 2 bases and J dropped 0 bases, with 7 bases sitting between them. Per the germline V gene, CDR1 is MNHEY and CDR2 is SVGAGI. CDR3 length equals 14 residues.

J is TRBJ2-7 and V is TRBV27; unclear D gene. Trimming shortened V by 7 bases and J by 2 bases, and 12 bases separated the two germline ends. The CDR3 runs 13 residues. Germline V gene sequence: CDR1 MNHEY, CDR2 SMNVEV (reference sequence). The CDR3 DNA follows: TGTGCCAGCACGACCATCGGCGCCTACGAGCAGTACTTC. It yields the protein CASTTIGAYEQYF.

The V and J genes are TRBV21-1 and TRBJ2-2; the table's D call of TRBD1 was not tested on the DNA. TRBV21-1 is a pseudogene locus. The CDR3 extends over 15 amino acids. Written as DNA, the CDR3 is TGTGCCAGCACCAACAAAGCCCGGGAAGTAGGGGAGCTGTTTTTT. This sequence encodes CASTNKAREVGELFF.

With respect to this clonotype: A read error may produce the germline difference seen at one junction end. The chain carries TRBV7-8 and TRBJ2-2, with 8 bases fitting TRBD2. The CDR3 length is 15 residues. CDR1 and CDR2 (germline): SGHVS, FQNEAQ. The CDR3 DNA reads as TGTGCCGGCAGCGCGGGACTAGCGAACACCGGGGAGCTGTTTTTT. Its translation: CAGSAGLANTGELFF. Drawing the rest from reference TRBV7-8 and TRBJ2-2, the complete variable domain is GAGVSQSPRYKVAKRGQDVALRCDPISGHVSLFWYQQALGQGPEFLTYFQNEAQLDKSGLPSDRFFAERPEGSVSTLKIQRTQQEDSAVYLCAGSAGLANTGELFFGEGSRLTVL.

The V call is TRBV28, the J call TRBJ2-7; 7 positions agree with TRBD2. The CDR3 extends over 14 amino acids. Per germline, CDR1 MDHEN and CDR2 SYDVKM. The V and J ends lost 5 bases and 3 bases, in that order; junction bases with no gene match: 7. CDR3 coding DNA: TGTGCCAGCAGTCTCACCGGGACTAACTACGAGCAGTACTTC. The encoded protein is CASSLTGTNYEQYF. Full variable domain (remainder filled in from reference TRBV28 and TRBJ2-7): DVKVTQSSRYLVKRTGEKVFLECVQDMDHENMFWYRQDPGLGLRLIYFSYDVKMKEKGDIPEGYSVSREKKERFSLILESASTNQTSMYLCASSLTGTNYEQYFGPGTRLTVT.

This clonotype was observed a few times. J is TRBJ2-5 and V is TRBV6-5, with 7 bases fitting TRBD1. This CDR3 region has 13 residues. V was pared by 3 bases and J by 4 bases, with 2 bases of the junction left unmatched. Looked up from germline, CDR1 is MNHEY and CDR2 is SVGAGI. In DNA, the CDR3 is TGTGCCAGCAGTTATTGGACAGGAGAGACCCAGTACTTC. Translated: CASSYWTGETQYF.